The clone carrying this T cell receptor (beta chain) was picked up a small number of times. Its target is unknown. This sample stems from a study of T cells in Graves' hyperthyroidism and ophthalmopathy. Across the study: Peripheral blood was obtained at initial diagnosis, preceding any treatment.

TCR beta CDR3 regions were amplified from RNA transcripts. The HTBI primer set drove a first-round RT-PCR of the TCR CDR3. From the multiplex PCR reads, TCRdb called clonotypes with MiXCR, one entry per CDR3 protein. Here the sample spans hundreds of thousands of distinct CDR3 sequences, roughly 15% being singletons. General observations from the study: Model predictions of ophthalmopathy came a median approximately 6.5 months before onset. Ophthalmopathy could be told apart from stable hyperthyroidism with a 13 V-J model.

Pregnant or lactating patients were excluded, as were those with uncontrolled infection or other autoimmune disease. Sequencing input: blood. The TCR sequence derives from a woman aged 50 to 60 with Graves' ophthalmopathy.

DNA of the CDR3: TGTGCCAGCAACACAGTTGGTCCCGGGGAGCTGTTTTTT. Translated: CASNTVGPGELFF. The chain links TRBV6-1 to TRBJ2-2, with D unclear. Germline CDR1 MNHNS, CDR2 SASEGT. V was pared by 7 bases and J by 6 bases, with 12 bases between. The CDR3 has 13 residues.